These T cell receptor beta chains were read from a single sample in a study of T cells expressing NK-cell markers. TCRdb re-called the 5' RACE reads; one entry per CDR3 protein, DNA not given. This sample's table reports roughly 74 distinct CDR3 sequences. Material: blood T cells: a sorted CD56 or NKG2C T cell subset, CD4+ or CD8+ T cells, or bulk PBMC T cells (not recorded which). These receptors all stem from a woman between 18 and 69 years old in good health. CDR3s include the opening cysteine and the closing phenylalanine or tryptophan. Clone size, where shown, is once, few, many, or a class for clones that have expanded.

CASSSRGRYEQYF	medium-sized	TRBV7-9	TRBJ2-7
CASSPGGGGAFF	large	TRBV11-2	TRBJ1-1
CASSLFETGVNTIYF	large	TRBV7-6	TRBJ1-3
CSARWEPPFMNTEAFF	hyperexpanded	TRBV20-1	TRBJ1-1
CASSPWGNQPQHF	medium-sized	TRBV4-1	TRBJ1-5
CAISVGDGANQPQHF	large	TRBV10-3	TRBJ1-5
CASSSFGLLRFLMNTEAFF	hyperexpanded	TRBV12-3/TRBV12-4	TRBJ1-1
CASGRPGQWFSGANVLTF	large	TRBV2	TRBJ2-6
CASSRDLAGGANEQFF	-	TRBV7-7	TRBJ2-1
CASTRGGFADEQYF	large	TRBV7-8	TRBJ2-7
CASSMSSPNEQFF	-	TRBV9	TRBJ2-1
CASSTSGGQPQHF	hyperexpanded	TRBV5-6	TRBJ1-5
CASSFGINSYNEQFF	large	TRBV12-3/TRBV12-4	TRBJ2-1
CASTSRGNGYTF	large	TRBV2	TRBJ1-2
CASSPTSGSYYEQYF	hyperexpanded	TRBV6-2/TRBV6-3	TRBJ2-7
CASSMAPAQGASSGYTF	medium-sized	TRBV19	TRBJ1-2
CSARDPGIYNQPQHF	large	TRBV20-1	TRBJ1-5
CASSFWRVDEQFF	hyperexpanded	TRBV12-3/TRBV12-4	TRBJ2-1
CASSLLAGGTDTQYF	large	TRBV2	TRBJ2-3
CATSPTGFPYEQYF	large	TRBV24-1	TRBJ2-7
CASSWAVGPRTDTQYF	hyperexpanded	TRBV5-6	TRBJ2-3
CASRYTGGEYEQYF	-	TRBV5-5	TRBJ2-7
CSVFFDRVNTEAFF	hyperexpanded	TRBV29-1	TRBJ1-1
CSARVAGGPRTQETQYF	-	TRBV20-1	TRBJ2-5